This T cell receptor beta chain is from a study of blood T cell repertoires in COVID-19. Across the study: Collection of acute and convalescent COVID-19 samples took place in the United States, Italy and Spain. PBMCs, B-cell-depleted T cells, or T cells were the source of the cDNA or gDNA that made up the material.

Clones were read by immunoSEQ multiplex PCR, and TCRdb kept only the in-frame ones, dropping some. Of 400,000 to 550,000 clones in the sample, more than 85% were seen once. Trimming took 4 bases from V and 6 from J, leaving 17 bases between them. Germline-derived CDR1 and CDR2 are SEHNR and FQNEAQ (reference sequence). The CDR3 loop spans 15 amino acids. The sequence came from a woman in her thirties with acute or convalescent COVID-19. This chain connects TRBV7-9 to TRBJ2-3, with D possibly matching TRBD2 (6 bases). Source material: peripheral blood. The CDR3 bases are TGTGCCAGCAGCTCCGTACCGGGACTTTTGGATACGCAGTATTTT. This gives the protein CASSSVPGLLDTQYF.